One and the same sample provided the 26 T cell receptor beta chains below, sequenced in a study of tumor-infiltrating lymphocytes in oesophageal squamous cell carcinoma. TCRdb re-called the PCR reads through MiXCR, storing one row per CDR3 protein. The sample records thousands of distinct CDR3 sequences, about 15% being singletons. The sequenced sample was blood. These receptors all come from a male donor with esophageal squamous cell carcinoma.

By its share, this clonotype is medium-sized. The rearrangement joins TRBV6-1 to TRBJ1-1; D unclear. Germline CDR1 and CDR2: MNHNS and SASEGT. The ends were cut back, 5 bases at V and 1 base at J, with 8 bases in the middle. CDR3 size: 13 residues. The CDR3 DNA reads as TGTGCCAGCAGTTATTATACGAACACTGAAGCTTTCTTT. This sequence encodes CASSYYTNTEAFF.

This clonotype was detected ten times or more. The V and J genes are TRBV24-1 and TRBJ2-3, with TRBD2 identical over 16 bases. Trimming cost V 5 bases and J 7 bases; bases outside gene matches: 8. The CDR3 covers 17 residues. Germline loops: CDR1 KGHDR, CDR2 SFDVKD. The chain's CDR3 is CATSGGTSGGALNTQYF. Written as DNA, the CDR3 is TGTGCCACCAGTGGGGGGACTAGCGGGGGGGCCCTGAATACGCAGTATTTT.

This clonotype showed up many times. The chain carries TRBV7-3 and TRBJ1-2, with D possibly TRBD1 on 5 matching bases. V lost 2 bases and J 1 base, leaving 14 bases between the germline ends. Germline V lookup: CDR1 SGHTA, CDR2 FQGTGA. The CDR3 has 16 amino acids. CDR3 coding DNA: TGTGCCAGCAGCTTAGCCCCGGGACCAGATAACTATGGCTACACCTTC. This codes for CASSLAPGPDNYGYTF.

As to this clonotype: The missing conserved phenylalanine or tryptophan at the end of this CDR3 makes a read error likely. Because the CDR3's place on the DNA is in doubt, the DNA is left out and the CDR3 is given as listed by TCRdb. CDR3 in amino acids: CASSQDLE. This chain links TRBV14 with TRBJ2-6. In germline, CDR1 is SGHDN, CDR2 FVKESK. The CDR3 spans 8 residues, counting both ends.

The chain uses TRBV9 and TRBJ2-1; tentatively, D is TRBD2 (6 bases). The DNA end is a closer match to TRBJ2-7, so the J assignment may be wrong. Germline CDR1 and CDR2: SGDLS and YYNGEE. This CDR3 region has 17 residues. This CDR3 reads CASSPKGRTQFSNEQYF. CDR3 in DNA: TGTGCCAGCAGCCCCAAAGGGAGGACGCAGTTCTCGAACGAGCAGTACTTC.

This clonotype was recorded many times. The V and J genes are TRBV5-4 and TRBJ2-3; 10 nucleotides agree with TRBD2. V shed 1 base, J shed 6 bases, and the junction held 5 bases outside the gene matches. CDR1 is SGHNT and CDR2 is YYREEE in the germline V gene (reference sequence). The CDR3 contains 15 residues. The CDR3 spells CASSLTSGGGDTQYF. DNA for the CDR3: TGTGCCAGCAGCTTGACAAGCGGGGGGGGGGATACGCAGTATTTT.

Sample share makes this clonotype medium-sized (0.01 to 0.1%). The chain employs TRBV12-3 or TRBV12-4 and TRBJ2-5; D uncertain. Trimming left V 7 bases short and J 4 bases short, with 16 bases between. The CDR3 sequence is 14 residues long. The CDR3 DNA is TGTGCCAGCATTCGGGTGGGTGAAGGAGAGACCCAGTACTTC. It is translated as CASIRVGEGETQYF.

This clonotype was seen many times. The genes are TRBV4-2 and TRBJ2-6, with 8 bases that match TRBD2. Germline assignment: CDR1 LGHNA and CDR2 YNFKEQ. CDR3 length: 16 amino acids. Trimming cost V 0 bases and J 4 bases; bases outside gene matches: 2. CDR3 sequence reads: CASSQELAVGANVLTF. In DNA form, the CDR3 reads TGTGCCAGCAGCCAAGAACTAGCGGTCGGGGCCAACGTCCTGACTTTC.

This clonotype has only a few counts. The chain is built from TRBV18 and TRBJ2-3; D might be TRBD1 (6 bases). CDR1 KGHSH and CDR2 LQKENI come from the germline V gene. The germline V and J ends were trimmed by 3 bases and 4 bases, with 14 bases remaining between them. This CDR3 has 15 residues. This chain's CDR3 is CASSPGHWAPDTQYF. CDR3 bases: TGTGCCAGCTCACCGGGACACTGGGCCCCAGATACGCAGTATTTT.

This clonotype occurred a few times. CDR3 nucleotide sequence: TGCGCCAGCAGCCAAGGTGTGGACAATAGCAATCAGCCCCAGCATTTT. Translation: CASSQGVDNSNQPQHF. The rearrangement uses TRBV4-1 and TRBJ1-5, with D perhaps matching TRBD1 (5 bases). Per the germline V gene, CDR1 is MGHRA and CDR2 is YSYEKL. V was trimmed by 1 base and J by 0 bases, leaving 10 bases between them. The CDR3 totals 16 residues.

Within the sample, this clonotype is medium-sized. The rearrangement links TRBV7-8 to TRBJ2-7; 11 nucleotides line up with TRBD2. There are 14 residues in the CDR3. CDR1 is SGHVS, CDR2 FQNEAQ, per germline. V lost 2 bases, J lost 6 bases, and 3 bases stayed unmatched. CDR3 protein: CASSLTGTSGEQYF. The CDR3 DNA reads TGTGCCAGCAGCTTAACCGGGACTAGCGGCGAGCAGTACTTC.

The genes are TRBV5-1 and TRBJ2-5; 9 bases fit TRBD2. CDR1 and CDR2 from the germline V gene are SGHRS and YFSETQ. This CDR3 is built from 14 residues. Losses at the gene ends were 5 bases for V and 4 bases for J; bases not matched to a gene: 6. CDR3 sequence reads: CASRASGGPETQYF. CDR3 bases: TGCGCCAGCAGGGCCAGCGGGGGGCCAGAGACCCAGTACTTC.

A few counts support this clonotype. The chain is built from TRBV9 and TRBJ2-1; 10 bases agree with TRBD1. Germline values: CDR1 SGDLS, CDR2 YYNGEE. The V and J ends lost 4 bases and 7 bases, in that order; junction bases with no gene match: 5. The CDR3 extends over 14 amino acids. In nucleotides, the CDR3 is TGTGCCAGCAGCCCCCGGACAGGGGGGAATGAGCAGTTCTTC. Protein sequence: CASSPRTGGNEQFF. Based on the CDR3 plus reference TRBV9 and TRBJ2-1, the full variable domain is DSGVTQTPKHLITATGQRVTLRCSPRSGDLSVYWYQQSLDQGLQFLIQYYNGEERAKGNILERFSAQQFPDLHSELNLSSLELGDSALYFCASSPRTGGNEQFFGPGTRLTVL.

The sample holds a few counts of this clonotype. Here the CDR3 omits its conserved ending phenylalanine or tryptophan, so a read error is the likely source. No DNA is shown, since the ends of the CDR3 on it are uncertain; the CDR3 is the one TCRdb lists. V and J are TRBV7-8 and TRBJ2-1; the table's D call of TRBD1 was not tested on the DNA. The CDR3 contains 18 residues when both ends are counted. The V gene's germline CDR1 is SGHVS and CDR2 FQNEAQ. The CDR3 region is CASSLEIHGTPVGYTFGS.

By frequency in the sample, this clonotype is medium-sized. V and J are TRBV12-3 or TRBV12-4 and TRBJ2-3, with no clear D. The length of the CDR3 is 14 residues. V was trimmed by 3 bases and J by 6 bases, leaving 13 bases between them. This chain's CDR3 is CASSFSPVFDTQYF. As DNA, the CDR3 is TGTGCCAGCAGTTTCAGCCCGGTTTTTGATACGCAGTATTTT.

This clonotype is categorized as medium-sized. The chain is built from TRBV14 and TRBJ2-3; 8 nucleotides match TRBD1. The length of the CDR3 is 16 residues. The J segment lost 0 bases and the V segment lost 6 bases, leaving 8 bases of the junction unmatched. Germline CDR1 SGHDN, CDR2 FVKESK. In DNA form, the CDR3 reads TGTGCCAGCAGACGTGGACAGGGAAAAAGCACAGATACGCAGTATTTT. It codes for CASRRGQGKSTDTQYF.

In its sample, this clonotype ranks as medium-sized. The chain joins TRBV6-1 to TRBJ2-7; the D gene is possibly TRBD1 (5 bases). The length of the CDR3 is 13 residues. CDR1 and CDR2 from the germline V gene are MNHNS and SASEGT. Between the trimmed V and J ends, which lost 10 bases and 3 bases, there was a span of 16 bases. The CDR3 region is CATQGRNGYEQYF. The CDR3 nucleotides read TGTGCCACTCAGGGTCGAAACGGCTACGAGCAGTACTTC.

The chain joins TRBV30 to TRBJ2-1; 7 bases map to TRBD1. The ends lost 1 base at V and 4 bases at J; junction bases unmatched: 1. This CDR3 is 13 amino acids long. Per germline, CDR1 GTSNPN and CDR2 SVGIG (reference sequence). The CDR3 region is CAWSGGQYNEQFF. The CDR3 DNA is TGTGCCTGGAGTGGGGGACAGTACAATGAGCAGTTCTTC.

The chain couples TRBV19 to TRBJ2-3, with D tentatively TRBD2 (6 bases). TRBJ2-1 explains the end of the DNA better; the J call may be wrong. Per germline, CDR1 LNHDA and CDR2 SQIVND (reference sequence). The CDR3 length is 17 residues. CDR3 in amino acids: CASSISPTSYSGNEQFF. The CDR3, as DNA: TGTGCCAGTAGTATTAGCCCGACTAGTTATAGTGGGAATGAGCAGTTCTTC.

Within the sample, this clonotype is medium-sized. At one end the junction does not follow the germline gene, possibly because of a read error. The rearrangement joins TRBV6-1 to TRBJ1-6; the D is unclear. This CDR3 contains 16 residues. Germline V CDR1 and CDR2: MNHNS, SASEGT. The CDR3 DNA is TGTGCCAGCAGAGATGGCAACCCCTCCTATAATTCACCCCTCCACTTC. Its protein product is CASRDGNPSYNSPLHF.

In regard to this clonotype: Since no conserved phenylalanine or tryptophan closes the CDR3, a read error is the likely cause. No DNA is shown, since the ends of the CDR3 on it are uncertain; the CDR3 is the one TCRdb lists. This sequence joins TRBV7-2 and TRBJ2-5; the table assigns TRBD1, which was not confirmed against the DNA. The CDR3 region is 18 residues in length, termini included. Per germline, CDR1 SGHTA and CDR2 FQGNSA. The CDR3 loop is CASSLKGRGLGYGYTFGS.

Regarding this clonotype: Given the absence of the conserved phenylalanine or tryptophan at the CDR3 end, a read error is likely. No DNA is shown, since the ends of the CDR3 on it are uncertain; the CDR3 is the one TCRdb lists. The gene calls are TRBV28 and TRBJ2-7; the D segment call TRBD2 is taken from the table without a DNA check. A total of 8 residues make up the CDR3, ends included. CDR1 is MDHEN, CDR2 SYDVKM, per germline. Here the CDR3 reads CASSYGLS.

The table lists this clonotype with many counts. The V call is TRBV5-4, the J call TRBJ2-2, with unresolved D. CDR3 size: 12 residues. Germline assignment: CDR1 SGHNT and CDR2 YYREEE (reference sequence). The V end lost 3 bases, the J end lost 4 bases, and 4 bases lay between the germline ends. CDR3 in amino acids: CASSSITGELFF. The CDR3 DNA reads TGTGCCAGCAGCTCTATCACCGGGGAGCTGTTTTTT. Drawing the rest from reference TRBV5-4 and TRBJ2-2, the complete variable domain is ETGVTQSPTHLIKTRGQQVTLRCSSQSGHNTVSWYQQALGQGPQFIFQYYREEENGRGNFPPRFSGLQFPNYSSELNVNALELDDSALYLCASSSITGELFFGEGSRLTVL.

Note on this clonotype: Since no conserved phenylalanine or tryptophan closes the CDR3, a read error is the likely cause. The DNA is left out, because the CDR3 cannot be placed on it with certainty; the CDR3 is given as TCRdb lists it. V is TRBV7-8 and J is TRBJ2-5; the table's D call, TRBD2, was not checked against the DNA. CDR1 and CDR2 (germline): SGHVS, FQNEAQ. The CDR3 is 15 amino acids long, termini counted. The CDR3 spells CASSSLNNSPLHFGN.

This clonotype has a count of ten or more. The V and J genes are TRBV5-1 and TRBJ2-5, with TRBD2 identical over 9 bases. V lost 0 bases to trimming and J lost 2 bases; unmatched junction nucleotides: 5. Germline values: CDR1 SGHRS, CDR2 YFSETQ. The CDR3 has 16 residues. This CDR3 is CASSLEASGIQETQYF. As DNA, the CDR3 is TGCGCCAGCAGCTTGGAGGCTAGCGGGATTCAAGAGACCCAGTACTTC.

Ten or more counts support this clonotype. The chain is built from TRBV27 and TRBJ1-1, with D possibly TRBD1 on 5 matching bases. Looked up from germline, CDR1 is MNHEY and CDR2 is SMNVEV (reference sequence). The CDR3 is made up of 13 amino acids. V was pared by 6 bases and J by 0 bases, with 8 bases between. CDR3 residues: CASRGGVNTEAFF. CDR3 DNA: TGTGCCAGCAGGGGGGGGGTGAACACTGAAGCTTTCTTT.